This T cell receptor beta chain was identified during a study of T cell responses to AZD1222 COVID-19 vaccine. V lost 2 bases, J lost 4 bases, and 12 bases lay in between. CDR1 and CDR2 from the germline V gene are SNHLY and FYNNEI. This CDR3 is built from 14 residues. Assay: immunoSEQ multiplex PCR; the TCRdb copy retains only in-frame clones and omits some. Of 110,000 or so clones listed, approximately 90% are singletons. Comments on this clone: Its antigen is unknown.

Study-level findings and limits: Donors skewed white British and female; clonal diversity was possibly underestimated. Repertoires in all cases were sampled only once the peak T cell response had passed.

This material consisted of peripheral blood, taken 28 days after the second AZD1222 dose. This chain joins TRBV2 and TRBJ2-7; the D gene is possibly TRBD2 (6 bases). This clonotype was obtained from an adult who received the AZD1222 COVID-19 vaccine. The CDR3 nucleotides are TGTGCCAGCAGTGAACTGGCGGGAACTTACGAGCAGTACTTC. Residues: CASSELAGTYEQYF. Full variable domain (outside the CDR3, taken from reference TRBV2 and TRBJ2-7): EPEVTQTPSHQVTQMGQEVILRCVPISNHLYFYWYRQILGQKVEFLVSFYNNEISEKSEIFDDQFSVERPDGSNFTLKIRSTKLEDSAMYFCASSELAGTYEQYFGPGTRLTVT.